Shown below are 30 T cell receptor beta chains from a single sample sequenced in a study of blood T cell repertoires in COVID-19. The table came from immunoSEQ multiplex PCR; TCRdb's copy has only in-frame clones and leaves some out. This table has approximately 110,000 clones, 75% to 90% appearing once. Sequenced: peripheral blood. These receptors were taken from an elderly woman with COVID-19, enrolled during active disease.

The chain joins TRBV15 to TRBJ2-3; 8 nucleotides match TRBD2. V lost 5 bases and J lost 6; bases outside the gene matches: 1. This CDR3 is built from 12 residues. The germline V gene has CDR1 LNHNV and CDR2 YYDKDF (reference sequence). CDR3 loop: CATSPSGDTQYF. Here the CDR3 DNA reads TGTGCCACCAGCCCTAGCGGGGATACGCAGTATTTT.

The chain couples TRBV3-1 (or the pseudogene TRBV3-2) to TRBJ1-3; tentative D call: TRBD1 (5 bases). CDR3 length: 14 residues. Trimming removed 4 bases from V and 2 bases from J, with 9 bases in between. The germline V gene encodes CDR1 LGHDT and CDR2 YNNKEL (reference sequence). The CDR3 sequence is CASSRGQTGNTIYF. CDR3 nucleotide sequence: TGTGCCAGCAGCCGAGGACAAACTGGAAACACCATATATTTT.

J is TRBJ2-2 and V is TRBV5-6, with TRBD1 matching 8 bases. The V gene's germline CDR1 is SGHDT and CDR2 YYEEEE. V lost 4 bases to trimming and J lost 0 bases; unmatched junction nucleotides: 5. The CDR3 is 16 amino acids. The CDR3 loop is CASSTPGQANTGELFF. The CDR3 DNA follows: TGTGCCAGCAGCACACCGGGACAGGCGAACACCGGGGAGCTGTTTTTT.

This clone was counted a few times. This chain connects TRBV28 to TRBJ1-5; D may be TRBD1 (5 bases). Germline loops: CDR1 MDHEN, CDR2 SYDVKM. V lost 6 bases and J lost 6, with 24 bases in between. The CDR3 totals 17 residues. The CDR3 here is CASRPNGTPGVGQPQHF. The CDR3, as DNA: TGTGCCAGCAGACCGAACGGGACGCCGGGAGTGGGTCAGCCCCAGCATTTT.

This chain links TRBV3-1 (or the pseudogene TRBV3-2) with TRBJ2-7, with a possible D match to TRBD1 (5 bases). Germline V CDR1 and CDR2: LGHDT, YNNKEL (reference sequence). The CDR3 runs to 12 residues. V lost 1 base and J lost 6, with 7 bases in between. The CDR3 region has the DNA TGTGCCAGCAGCCAAGCTGGGGCCGAGCAGTACTTC. It is translated as CASSQAGAEQYF.

The CDR3: CASSLGRAQAYQPQHF. The CDR3 DNA reads TGTGCCAGCAGCTTAGGGAGGGCACAGGCTTATCAGCCCCAGCATTTT. This rearrangement joins TRBV7-8 to TRBJ1-5, with TRBD1 as a possible D gene (5 bases). V dropped 1 base and J dropped 5 bases, with 15 bases sitting between them. CDR1 is SGHVS and CDR2 is FQNEAQ in the germline V gene. The CDR3 sequence is 16 residues long.

The V and J genes are TRBV4-3 and TRBJ2-1; 9 nucleotides match TRBD2. This CDR3 is 17 amino acids long. Looked up from germline, CDR1 is LGHNA and CDR2 is YSLEER. Trimming at V came to 1 base and at J to 8 bases, leaving 12 bases not matched to a gene. The CDR3: CASSQGTTSGLWDEQFF. The CDR3 DNA follows: TGCGCCAGCAGCCAAGGAACGACTAGCGGTCTATGGGATGAGCAGTTCTTC.

This chain joins TRBV5-5 and TRBJ2-1; 10 bases match TRBD2. This CDR3 is built from 15 residues. CDR1 and CDR2 (germline): SGHKS, YYEKEE (reference sequence). J was trimmed by 6 bases and V by 2 bases; bases with no gene match: 5. The chain's CDR3 is CASSFSSGSVNEQFF. CDR3 coding DNA: TGTGCCAGCAGCTTTTCTAGCGGGAGCGTCAATGAGCAGTTCTTC.

The V and J genes are TRBV6-5 and TRBJ1-2; 8 bases agree with TRBD1. The CDR3 is 13 amino acids. Germline V gene lookup returns CDR1 MNHEY and CDR2 SVGAGI. In nucleotides, the CDR3 is TGTGTCACCCGCCGAGACAGGGGTTATGGCTACACCTTC. As protein: CVTRRDRGYGYTF.

The V and J genes are TRBV29-1 and TRBJ2-5; D is possibly TRBD2 (5 bases). V lost 7 bases to trimming and J lost 5 bases, with 14 bases between them. In germline, CDR1 is SQVTM, CDR2 ANQGSEA. The CDR3 sequence is 12 residues long. This CDR3 is CSAVTILETQYF. CDR3 sequence (DNA): TGCAGCGCTGTGACTATTCTGGAGACCCAGTACTTC.

This clone turned up a few times. This chain joins TRBV11-3 and TRBJ2-4; TRBD1 is a possible D gene (6 bases). The germline V and J ends were trimmed by 5 bases and 7 bases, with 15 bases remaining between them. The CDR3 covers 14 residues. CDR1 SGHNT and CDR2 YENEEA come from the germline V gene. CDR3 in DNA: TGTGCCAGCAGCAGGACAGCGACGAGCAACATTCAGTACTTC. It codes for CASSRTATSNIQYF.

The gene calls are TRBV27 and TRBJ1-2, with TRBD1 identical over 7 bases. The CDR3 is 16 residues long. In germline, CDR1 is MNHEY, CDR2 SMNVEV (reference sequence). J was trimmed by 6 bases and V by 5 bases; bases with no gene match: 15. The CDR3 region is CASSPPGGGGVNGYTF. The CDR3 bases are TGTGCCAGCAGTCCCCCGGGAGGGGGCGGGGTAAATGGCTACACCTTC.

The chain joins TRBV5-1 to TRBJ2-5; a weak D match, TRBD1 (5 bases). CDR3 length equals 14 residues. V was pared by 0 bases and J by 5 bases, with 11 bases between. Germline CDR1 is SGHRS and CDR2 is YFSETQ. CDR3 residues: CASSLGSGPETQYF. CDR3 nucleotide sequence: TGCGCCAGCAGCTTGGGGTCAGGGCCGGAGACCCAGTACTTC.

This chain links TRBV5-1 with TRBJ2-7, with unresolved D. The CDR3 spans 14 residues. Germline-derived CDR1 and CDR2 are SGHRS and YFSETQ. V was pared by 4 bases and J by 0 bases, with 11 bases between. The CDR3 nucleotides read TGCGCCAGCAGCCTGGACGCCTACTCCTACGAGCAGTACTTC. This sequence encodes CASSLDAYSYEQYF. Full variable domain (missing parts from reference TRBV5-1 and TRBJ2-7): KAGVTQTPRYLIKTRGQQVTLSCSPISGHRSVSWYQQTPGQGLQFLFEYFSETQRNKGNFPGRFSGRQFSNSRSEMNVSTLELGDSALYLCASSLDAYSYEQYFGPGTRLTVT.

The count of this clone is one. The chain is built from TRBV9 and TRBJ2-3; tentatively, D is TRBD2 (6 bases). Between the trimmed V and J ends, which lost 3 bases and 0 bases, there was a span of 26 bases. The CDR3 runs to 20 residues. The germline gives CDR1 SGDLS, CDR2 YYNGEE. CDR3 bases: TGTGCCAGCAGCGCGGGGCGGGGCGGGAACCCGGGGCCTAGCACAGATACGCAGTATTTT. Translating it yields CASSAGRGGNPGPSTDTQYF.

The V and J genes are TRBV5-4 and TRBJ1-6; tentatively, D is TRBD1 (5 bases). The CDR3 totals 14 residues. Germline CDR1 is SGHNT and CDR2 is YYREEE (reference sequence). Trimming removed 4 bases at V and 6 bases at J, with 11 bases between. The CDR3, as DNA: TGTGCCAGCAGCCCCGACAGTATTAATTCACCCCTCCACTTT. Translated, it gives CASSPDSINSPLHF.

The rearrangement uses TRBV28 and TRBJ1-2, with D unclear. The CDR3 is 14 amino acids. V gave up 6 bases and J gave up 1 base, with 12 bases separating them. Looked up from germline, CDR1 is MDHEN and CDR2 is SYDVKM. The CDR3 coding sequence is TGTGCCAGCAGCCGCCCGTCGGTTAACTATGGCTACACCTTC. This translates into CASSRPSVNYGYTF.

This chain connects TRBV7-2 to TRBJ2-3; TRBD1 agrees at 9 bases. The CDR3 is 19 amino acids. CDR1 and CDR2 from the germline V gene are SGHTA and FQGNSA. The ends lost 2 bases at V and 0 bases at J; junction bases unmatched: 12. The CDR3 DNA sequence: TGTGCCAGCAGCTTACCCGCCCTGAGGACAGGGGCTAGCACAGATACGCAGTATTTT. Translated: CASSLPALRTGASTDTQYF.

The CDR3 DNA reads as TGTGCCAGCAGAAAGACTAGCGGGAGATGGGAGACCCAGTACTTC. As protein: CASRKTSGRWETQYF. The chain uses TRBV7-9 and TRBJ2-5; 12 bases fit TRBD2. Germline trimming cut 6 bases from V and 5 bases from J; bases unmatched to any gene: 7. Germline V gene sequence: CDR1 SEHNR, CDR2 FQNEAQ (reference sequence). The CDR3 extends over 15 amino acids.

The chain uses TRBV7-9 and TRBJ2-7; D gene ambiguous. The V end was cut by 3 bases, the J end by 0 bases, with 9 bases between. Germline V gene data show CDR1 as SEHNR and CDR2 as FQNEAQ (reference sequence). The CDR3 contains 14 residues. CDR3 protein: CASSLTPSSYEQYF. The CDR3 DNA is TGTGCCAGCAGCTTGACGCCTAGCTCCTACGAGCAGTACTTC.

J is TRBJ2-3 and V is TRBV7-2, with 8 bases fitting TRBD1. Germline CDR1 reads SGHTA; CDR2 reads FQGNSA. This CDR3 has 15 residues. V lost 4 bases, J lost 1 base, and 4 bases stayed unmatched. This CDR3 reads CASSSGQGRTDTQYF. In DNA, the CDR3 is TGTGCCAGCAGCTCCGGACAGGGCCGCACAGATACGCAGTATTTT.

This clone was counted only a few times. The genes are TRBV6-1 and TRBJ1-4, with D possibly being TRBD1 (5 bases). Germline assignment: CDR1 MNHNS and CDR2 SASEGT. The germline V and J ends were trimmed by 1 base and 5 bases, with 8 bases remaining between them. The CDR3 is made up of 14 amino acids. CDR3 residues: CASSEVGVNEKLFF. CDR3 coding DNA: TGTGCCAGCAGTGAAGTAGGGGTGAATGAAAAACTGTTTTTT.

The genes are TRBV2 and TRBJ2-7, with D possibly matching TRBD2 (6 bases). Trimming removed 4 bases at V and 5 bases at J, with 9 bases between. Germline values: CDR1 SNHLY, CDR2 FYNNEI. The CDR3 contains 12 residues. The CDR3: CASSAGRNEQYF. The CDR3 DNA follows: TGTGCCAGCAGTGCGGGGAGGAACGAGCAGTACTTC.

There are a few counts of this clone. V is TRBV27 and J is TRBJ1-4, with 12 bases fitting TRBD1. The CDR3 runs to 17 residues. The V gene's germline CDR1 is MNHEY and CDR2 SMNVEV (reference sequence). V lost 8 bases and J lost 3; bases outside the gene matches: 10. CDR3: CASCGTGGFMSNEKLFF. CDR3 bases: TGTGCCAGCTGCGGGACAGGGGGCTTTATGTCTAATGAAAAACTGTTTTTT.

V and J are TRBV5-1 and TRBJ1-6, with D possibly matching TRBD1 (5 bases). V was clipped by 0 bases and J by 6 bases, with 7 bases between them. Germline V CDR1 and CDR2: SGHRS, YFSETQ. This CDR3 comprises 14 residues. This chain's CDR3 is CASSLGGGNSPLHF. CDR3 coding DNA: TGCGCCAGCAGCTTGGGCGGGGGTAATTCACCCCTCCACTTT.

V usage is TRBV5-6 and J usage is TRBJ1-1; no clear D gene. Germline V gives CDR1 SGHDT, CDR2 YYEEEE. V dropped 4 bases and J dropped 11 bases, with 15 bases sitting between them. This CDR3 is built from 12 residues. The CDR3 DNA is TGTGCCAGCAGCGGGGAGCGTACGACGGCTTTCTTT. It yields the protein CASSGERTTAFF.

The genes are TRBV7-8 and TRBJ2-7, with 12 bases matching TRBD2. The V segment lost 5 bases and the J segment 4 bases; nucleotides outside the gene matches: 9. CDR1 is SGHVS, CDR2 FQNEAQ, per germline. This CDR3 contains 16 residues. The chain's CDR3 is CASSPRTSGIGYEQYF. For the CDR3, the DNA is TGTGCCAGCAGCCCCAGGACTAGCGGGATAGGTTACGAGCAGTACTTC.

The rearrangement joins TRBV7-2 to TRBJ1-2; tentative D call: TRBD1 (5 bases). CDR1 is SGHTA, CDR2 FQGNSA, per germline. The CDR3 consists of 13 residues. V was trimmed by 1 base and J by 5 bases, leaving 8 bases between them. In nucleotides, the CDR3 is TGTGCCAGCAGCTTAGGACAGCCATATGGCTACACCTTC. Its translation is CASSLGQPYGYTF.

As for this clone: The junction departs from the called germline gene at one end, perhaps through a read error. CDR3 sequence (DNA): TGTGCCACCAGTGACCCGGCAGGGTCCTACGAGCAGTACTTC. Its protein product is CATSDPAGSYEQYF. The genes are TRBV28 and TRBJ2-7; the D gene is possibly TRBD1 (5 bases). Germline loops: CDR1 MDHEN, CDR2 SYDVKM. CDR3 length equals 14 residues.

CDR3 sequence reads: CASSVRREDYNEQFF. The CDR3 bases are TGTGCCAGCAGCGTTCGGCGGGAAGACTACAATGAGCAGTTCTTC. V gene TRBV9 combines with J gene TRBJ2-1; possibly TRBD2 for D (6 bases). The CDR3 runs to 15 residues. With 2 bases removed from V and 3 bases from J, the gap between germline ends came to 12 bases. From germline, CDR1 is SGDLS and CDR2 YYNGEE.